This T cell receptor (beta chain) originates from a study of T-cell reconstitution after alpha-beta-depleted transplantation in children. Germline V lookup: CDR1 SEHNR, CDR2 FQNEAQ (reference sequence). The CDR3 extends over 14 amino acids. Trimming shortened V by 4 bases and J by 4 bases, and 14 bases separated the two germline ends. It was with unique molecular identifiers that the TCRbeta library was prepared. TCRdb reprocessed the PCR reads via MiXCR and lists one record per CDR3 protein. The data hold approximately 340,000 distinct CDR3 sequences, with 10% observed a single time. The table lists this clonotype with many counts.

This receptor was identified in a human donor who donated a stem cell graft to a child with acute lymphoblastic leukemia. The sequencing used PBMCs from the stem cell graft donor, collected from the stem cell graft. The V gene is TRBV7-9, the J gene TRBJ2-7; maybe TRBD2 (6 bases). The CDR3 protein is CASSSRRGNYEQYF. The CDR3 DNA is TGTGCCAGCAGCTCCCGGAGGGGTAATTACGAGCAGTACTTC.